These T cell receptor beta chains were read from a single sample in a study of T cells after yellow fever vaccination. TCRdb called the 5' RACE reads again in MiXCR, with one record for every CDR3 protein. Among about 110,000 distinct CDR3 sequences listed, more than 7.5% were seen once. The material was CD8+ T cells sorted from PBMCs, obtained 45 days after the yellow fever booster vaccination. Every receptor here comes from a man younger than 40 who received the YFV17D yellow fever vaccine. Both conserved end residues are part of each CDR3. D genes are given only for firm matches. Where a row states a size, it is once, few, many or the class of an expanded clone; other rows omit it.

j_call	d_call	clone_size	cdr3_length	v_call	cdr3_nt	cdr3_aa
TRBJ2-1	.	many	15	TRBV7-9	TGTGCCAGCAGGGCGGGGAGTCCGGCTTCGGATGAGCAGTTCTTC	CASRAGSPASDEQFF
TRBJ2-3	TRBD2	many	16	TRBV20-1	TGCAGTGCACTCCGGACTAGCGGGATTGGCACAGATACGCAGTATTTT	CSALRTSGIGTDTQYF
TRBJ2-7	TRBD1	.	14	TRBV28	TGTGCCAGCGGCTTCCGAGGGGGCGCCTACGAGCAGTACTTC	CASGFRGGAYEQYF
TRBJ2-3	.	many	16	TRBV12-3/TRBV12-4	TGTGCCAGCAGTTTGTTTGCCGGCGAAGACACAGATACGCAGTATTTT	CASSLFAGEDTDTQYF
TRBJ2-7	TRBD2	.	14	TRBV7-2	TGTGCCAGCAGCCCGGGACTAGCGACCCACGAGCAGTACTTC	CASSPGLATHEQYF
TRBJ1-1	.	few	15	TRBV28	TGTGCCAGCAGACCACGGGACCCAAATTGGACTGAAGCTTTCTTT	CASRPRDPNWTEAFF
TRBJ1-5	.	many	16	TRBV7-9	TGTGCCAGCAGCTTAACTCGCGGGTCTGAGAATCAGCCCCAGCATTTT	CASSLTRGSENQPQHF
TRBJ2-1	.	many	15	TRBV7-2	TGTGCCAGCAGTTTATCCATGAACCTGGGCCATGAGCAGTTCTTC	CASSLSMNLGHEQFF
TRBJ1-1	.	medium-sized	14	TRBV29-1	TGCAGCGTTGTAACAGGGATCGGAACCACTGAAGCTTTCTTT	CSVVTGIGTTEAFF
TRBJ2-2	.	.	13	TRBV27	TGTGCCAGCGGTTATTCGAACACCGGGGAGCTGTTTTTT	CASGYSNTGELFF
TRBJ2-7	TRBD1	many	13	TRBV27	TGTGCCAGCTGGACAGGGGGCATGTACGAGCAGTACTTC	CASWTGGMYEQYF
TRBJ1-4	TRBD1	few	21	TRBV2	TGTGCCAGCAGTGAACCCGCGGCCCGGACAGGGAGGCATGACCTGATTGAAAAACTGTTTTTT	CASSEPAARTGRHDLIEKLFF
TRBJ2-5	.	many	13	TRBV5-1	TGCGCCAGCAGCCCTAGGATGCAAGAGACCCAGTACTTC	CASSPRMQETQYF
TRBJ2-2	TRBD2	few	16	TRBV27	TGTGCCAGCAGTTACCGACTAGCGGGGGGTTCCGGGGAGCTGTTTTTT	CASSYRLAGGSGELFF
TRBJ2-7	TRBD1	.	18	TRBV18	TGTGCCAGCTCACGCCTCGCGTTGGGACAGGAGCCTTTCTACGAGCAGTACTTC	CASSRLALGQEPFYEQYF
TRBJ2-3	TRBD1	many	15	TRBV3-1	TGTGCCAGCAGCCCCCGGGACAGAAACACAGATACGCAGTATTTT	CASSPRDRNTDTQYF
TRBJ2-7	TRBD1	.	18	TRBV28	TGTGCCAGCAGCTCCCCCCTGGGACAGGGGGCCCCGACCTACGAGCAGTACTTC	CASSSPLGQGAPTYEQYF
TRBJ1-1	.	many	17	TRBV29-1	TGCAGCGTTGAAGATTTCGGACCCTCGGTCCCGAACACTGAAGCTTTCTTT	CSVEDFGPSVPNTEAFF
TRBJ2-7	.	many	16	TRBV10-2	TGCGCCAGCAGTGAGTCGCGAGGGAGGTGGGAGGACGAGCAGTACTTC	CASSESRGRWEDEQYF
TRBJ2-7	.	.	12	TRBV19	TGTGCCAGTATCCCCAGCGGAGTCGTCCAACCCTTC	CASIPSGVVQPF
TRBJ2-7	TRBD1	few	13	TRBV10-2	TGCGCCAGCAGAGGGGACAGTGGCTACGAGCAGTACTTC	CASRGDSGYEQYF
TRBJ2-1	.	.	17	TRBV4-3	TGCGCCAGCAGCCAAGATCTGGCGTGGGGAAGTGTCAATGAGCAGTTCTTC	CASSQDLAWGSVNEQFF
TRBJ1-5	.	few	16	TRBV7-6	TGTGCCAGCAGCCCGCCATATCCTTATAGCAATCAGCCCCAGCATTTT	CASSPPYPYSNQPQHF
TRBJ2-3	.	many	13	TRBV5-8	TGTGCCAGCATGCCAGTTAGCACAGATACGCAGTATTTT	CASMPVSTDTQYF
TRBJ1-5	TRBD1	few	17	TRBV6-5	TGTGCCAGCAGTTACGGGGCAGGGGGCGATAGCAATCAGCCCCAGCATTTT	CASSYGAGGDSNQPQHF
TRBJ2-3	.	many	14	TRBV6-1	TGTGCCAGCAACCCAGGGGGAGGGACAGATACGCAGTATTTT	CASNPGGGTDTQYF
TRBJ1-2	.	.	17	TRBV29-1	TGCAGCGTTGACTGGTGGCAGGAAGGGGGTCCTGACTATGGCTACACCTTC	CSVDWWQEGGPDYGYTF
TRBJ2-2	.	many	16	TRBV7-2	TGTGCCAGCAGCCCTCGGGGCTCGAAGAACACCGGGGAGCTGTTTTTT	CASSPRGSKNTGELFF
TRBJ1-1	.	many	13	TRBV7-9	TGTGCCAGCAGCTTATTCGGTGGAACTGAAGCTTTCTTT	CASSLFGGTEAFF
TRBJ2-7	TRBD1	.	17	TRBV7-6	TGTGCCAGCAGCTTAGAAGCCGGGACAGCTGCCTCCTACGAGCAGTACTTC	CASSLEAGTAASYEQYF
TRBJ2-1	.	few	14	TRBV20-1	TGCAGTGCTAGCGGGCAGAGCTCCTACAATGAGCAGTTCTTC	CSASGQSSYNEQFF
TRBJ2-7	.	many	17	TRBV28	TGTGCCAGCAGTTTCGGCGCCCCGAGTATTAGCTCCTACGAGCAGTACTTC	CASSFGAPSISSYEQYF
TRBJ2-7	.	many	15	TRBV4-3	TGCGCCAGCAGCCGTCAGCAGGGCCCCACCTACGAGCAGTACTTC	CASSRQQGPTYEQYF
TRBJ1-4	TRBD1	many	13	TRBV29-1	TGCAGCGTCCCCGGGACAGGGCCTGAAAAACTGTTTTTT	CSVPGTGPEKLFF
TRBJ1-1	.	.	11	TRBV29-1	TGCAGCGTTGGCGGAGACACTGAAGCTTTCTTT	CSVGGDTEAFF
TRBJ2-2	.	few	14	TRBV14	TGTGCCAGCAGCCCTAGAGCGGGCACCGGGGAGCTGTTTTTT	CASSPRAGTGELFF